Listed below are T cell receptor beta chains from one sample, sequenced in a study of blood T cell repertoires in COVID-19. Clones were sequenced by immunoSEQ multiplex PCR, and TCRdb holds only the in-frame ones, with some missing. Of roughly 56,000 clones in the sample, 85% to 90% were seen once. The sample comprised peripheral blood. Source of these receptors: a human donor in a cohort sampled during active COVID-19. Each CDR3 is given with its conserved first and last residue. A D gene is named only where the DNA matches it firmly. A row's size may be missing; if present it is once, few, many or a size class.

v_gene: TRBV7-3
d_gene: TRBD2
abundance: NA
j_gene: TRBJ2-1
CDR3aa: CASSPSGRGNFKQFF
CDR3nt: TGTGCCAGCAGCCCTAGCGGGAGGGGAAATTTTAAGCAGTTCTTC

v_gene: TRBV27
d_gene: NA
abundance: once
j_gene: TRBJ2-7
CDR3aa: CASRGRQDFRSYEQYF
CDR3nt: TGTGCCAGCAGAGGGAGACAGGACTTTCGCTCCTACGAGCAGTACTTC

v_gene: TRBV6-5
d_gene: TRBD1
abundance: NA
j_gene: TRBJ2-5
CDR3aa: CASGTVVQETQYF
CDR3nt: TGTGCCAGCGGGACAGTAGTACAAGAGACCCAGTACTTC

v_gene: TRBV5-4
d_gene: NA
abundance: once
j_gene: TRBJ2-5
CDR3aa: CASNPEGGETQYF
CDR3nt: TGTGCCAGCAACCCAGAGGGGGGGGAGACCCAGTACTTC

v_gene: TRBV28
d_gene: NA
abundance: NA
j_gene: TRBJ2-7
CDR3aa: CASSLPGLSSYEQYF
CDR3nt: TGTGCCAGCAGTCTACCAGGGCTTAGCTCCTACGAGCAGTACTTC

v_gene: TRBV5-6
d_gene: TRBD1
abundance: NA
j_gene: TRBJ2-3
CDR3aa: CASSLQGATDTQYF
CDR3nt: TGTGCCAGCAGCTTACAGGGGGCTACAGATACGCAGTATTTT

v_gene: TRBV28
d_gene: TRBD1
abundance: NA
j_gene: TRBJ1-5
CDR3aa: CASAGQGGWSNQPQHF
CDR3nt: TGTGCCAGCGCAGGACAGGGGGGTTGGAGCAATCAGCCCCAGCATTTT

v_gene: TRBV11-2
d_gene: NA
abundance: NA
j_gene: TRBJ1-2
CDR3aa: CASSLGKWAVFNYGYTF
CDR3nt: TGTGCCAGCAGCTTAGGGAAATGGGCCGTCTTTAACTATGGCTACACCTTC

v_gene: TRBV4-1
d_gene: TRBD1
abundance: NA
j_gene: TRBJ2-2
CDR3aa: CASAWTGNTGELFF
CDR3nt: TGCGCCAGCGCATGGACAGGGAACACCGGGGAGCTGTTTTTT

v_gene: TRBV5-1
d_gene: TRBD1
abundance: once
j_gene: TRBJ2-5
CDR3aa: CASRTGGTETQYF
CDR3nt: TGCGCCAGCAGGACAGGGGGTACAGAGACCCAGTACTTC

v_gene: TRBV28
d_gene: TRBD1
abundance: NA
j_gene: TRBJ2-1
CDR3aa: CASRLSGGQPNEQFF
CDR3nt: TGTGCCAGCAGGCTCTCAGGGGGACAACCCAATGAGCAGTTCTTC

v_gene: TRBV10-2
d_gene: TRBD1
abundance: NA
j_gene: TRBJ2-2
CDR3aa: CASHGTGDHTGELFF
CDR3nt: TGCGCCAGCCACGGGACAGGGGACCACACCGGGGAGCTGTTTTTT

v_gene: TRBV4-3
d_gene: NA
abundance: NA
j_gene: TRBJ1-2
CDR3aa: CASSQDRMGGKDGYTF
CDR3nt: TGCGCCAGCAGCCAAGATAGAATGGGGGGTAAAGATGGCTACACCTTC

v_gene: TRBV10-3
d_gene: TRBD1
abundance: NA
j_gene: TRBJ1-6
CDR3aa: CAISTQGAGNSPLHF
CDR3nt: TGTGCCATCAGTACCCAGGGGGCAGGCAATTCACCCCTCCACTTT

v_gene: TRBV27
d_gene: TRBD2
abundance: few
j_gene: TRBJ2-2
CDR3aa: CASSFGAGTSSTGELFF
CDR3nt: TGTGCCAGCAGTTTTGGCGCCGGGACTAGCAGCACCGGGGAGCTGTTTTTT

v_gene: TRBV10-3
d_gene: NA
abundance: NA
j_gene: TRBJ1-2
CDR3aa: CAIRPGDYGYTF
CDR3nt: TGTGCCATCAGGCCGGGGGACTATGGCTACACCTTC

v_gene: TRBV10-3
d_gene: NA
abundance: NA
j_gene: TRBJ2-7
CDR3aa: CAIDGGYEQYF
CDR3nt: TGTGCCATCGATGGCGGCTACGAGCAGTACTTC

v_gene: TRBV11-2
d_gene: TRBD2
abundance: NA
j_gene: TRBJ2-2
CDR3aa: CASRRPWTSGRATGELFF
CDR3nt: TGTGCCAGCAGACGCCCCTGGACTAGCGGGAGGGCCACCGGGGAGCTGTTTTTT

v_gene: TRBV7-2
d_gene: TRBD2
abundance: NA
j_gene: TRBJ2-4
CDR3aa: CASSVTSAKNIQYF
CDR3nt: TGTGCCAGCAGCGTGACTAGCGCCAAAAACATTCAGTACTTC

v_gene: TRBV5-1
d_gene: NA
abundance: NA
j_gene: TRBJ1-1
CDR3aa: CASRRVRTEAFF
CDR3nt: TGCGCCAGCAGACGGGTCCGCACTGAAGCTTTCTTT

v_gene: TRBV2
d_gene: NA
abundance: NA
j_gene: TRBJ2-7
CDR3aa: CASSEGRGAIYEQYF
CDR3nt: TGTGCCAGCAGTGAGGGCAGGGGGGCTATATACGAGCAGTACTTC

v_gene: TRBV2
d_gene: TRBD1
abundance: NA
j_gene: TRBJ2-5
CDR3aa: CASNGQAGETQYF
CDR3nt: TGTGCCAGCAATGGACAGGCGGGCGAGACCCAGTACTTC

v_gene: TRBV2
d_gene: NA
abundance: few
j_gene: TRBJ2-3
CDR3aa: CASSAGQLWDDTQYF
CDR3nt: TGTGCCAGCAGCGCGGGACAGCTTTGGGACGATACGCAGTATTTT

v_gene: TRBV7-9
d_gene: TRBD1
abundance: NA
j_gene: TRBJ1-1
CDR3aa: CASRHNRQGTTEAFF
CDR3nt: TGTGCCAGCAGACATAACCGACAGGGGACCACTGAAGCTTTCTTT

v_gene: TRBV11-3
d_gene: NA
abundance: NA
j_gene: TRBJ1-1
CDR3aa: CASSLGSGAEAFF
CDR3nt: TGTGCCAGCAGCTTAGGTTCCGGAGCTGAAGCTTTCTTT

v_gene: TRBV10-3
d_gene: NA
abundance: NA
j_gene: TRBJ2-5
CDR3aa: CAISESGPQGETQYF
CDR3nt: TGTGCCATCAGTGAGTCTGGCCCCCAGGGGGAGACCCAGTACTTC

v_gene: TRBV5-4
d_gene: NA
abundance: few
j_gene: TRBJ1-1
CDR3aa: CASSFGQPEAFF
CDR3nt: TGTGCCAGCAGCTTTGGACAGCCTGAAGCTTTCTTT

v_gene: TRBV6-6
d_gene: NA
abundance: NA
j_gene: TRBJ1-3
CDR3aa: CASRTTGSSGNTIYF
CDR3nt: TGTGCCAGCAGAACGACGGGGAGCTCTGGAAACACCATATATTTT

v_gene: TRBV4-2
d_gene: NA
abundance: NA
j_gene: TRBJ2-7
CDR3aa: CASSQEERLYEQYF
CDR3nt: TGTGCCAGCAGCCAAGAGGAGCGGCTATACGAGCAGTACTTC

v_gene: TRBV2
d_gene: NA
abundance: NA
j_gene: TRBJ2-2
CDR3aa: CASSEGGATGELFF
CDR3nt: TGTGCCAGCAGTGAGGGGGGGGCCACCGGGGAGCTGTTTTTT

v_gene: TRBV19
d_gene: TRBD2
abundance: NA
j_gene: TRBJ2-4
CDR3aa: CASGLAVAKNIQYF
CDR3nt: TGTGCCAGTGGACTAGCGGTAGCCAAAAACATTCAGTACTTC

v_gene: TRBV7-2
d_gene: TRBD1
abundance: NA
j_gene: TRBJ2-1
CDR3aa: CASRQGSHNEQFF
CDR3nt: TGTGCCAGCCGACAGGGGAGCCACAATGAGCAGTTCTTC

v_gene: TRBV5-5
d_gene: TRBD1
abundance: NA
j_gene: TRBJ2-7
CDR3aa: CASSTHPGQGYEQYF
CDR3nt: TGTGCCAGCAGCACACATCCGGGACAGGGGTACGAGCAGTACTTC